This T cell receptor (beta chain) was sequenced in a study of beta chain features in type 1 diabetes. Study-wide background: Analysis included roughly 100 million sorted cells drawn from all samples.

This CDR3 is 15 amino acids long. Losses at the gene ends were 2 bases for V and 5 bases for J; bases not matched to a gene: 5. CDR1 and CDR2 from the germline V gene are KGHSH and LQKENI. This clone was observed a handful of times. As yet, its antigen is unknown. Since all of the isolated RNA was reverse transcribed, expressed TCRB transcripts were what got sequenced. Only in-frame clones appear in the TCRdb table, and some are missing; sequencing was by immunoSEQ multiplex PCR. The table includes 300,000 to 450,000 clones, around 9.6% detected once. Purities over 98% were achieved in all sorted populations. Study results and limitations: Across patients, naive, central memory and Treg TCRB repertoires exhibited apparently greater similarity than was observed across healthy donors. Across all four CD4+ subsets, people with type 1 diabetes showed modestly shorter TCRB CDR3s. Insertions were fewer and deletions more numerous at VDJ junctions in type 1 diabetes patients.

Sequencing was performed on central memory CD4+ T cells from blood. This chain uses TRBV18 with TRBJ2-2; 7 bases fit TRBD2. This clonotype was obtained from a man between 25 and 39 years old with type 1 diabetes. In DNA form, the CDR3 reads TGTGCCAGCTCACCATACGGCGGGAGTACCGGGGAGCTGTTTTTT. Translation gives CASSPYGGSTGELFF. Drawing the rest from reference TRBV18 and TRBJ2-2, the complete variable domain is NAGVMQNPRHLVRRRGQEARLRCSPMKGHSHVYWYRQLPEEGLKFMVYLQKENIIDESGMPKERFSAEFPKEGPSILRIQQVVRGDSAAYFCASSPYGGSTGELFFGEGSRLTVL.